The 13 T cell receptor beta chains in this list originate from one sample, sequenced in a study of shared clonotypes between healthy human individuals. CD45RO negativity and positive selection for CCR7 defined naive CD8 cells, a population that excluded terminally differentiated effector memory CD45RA+ cells. The protocol was immunoSEQ multiplex PCR, while the TCRdb copy is restricted to in-frame clones and leaves out a portion. The data show a few hundred thousand clones, just under 97% seen once. Material for sequencing was naive CD8+ T cells sorted from blood. These receptors came from a woman younger than 45 in good health.

The chain carries TRBV2 and TRBJ2-7; TRBD2 matches 9 bases. Germline CDR1 and CDR2: SNHLY and FYNNEI. This CDR3 region has 13 residues. After removal of 8 bases from V and 5 bases from J, the junction contained 7 bases not matched to a gene. CDR3 nucleotides: TGTGCCAGCTCGGGACTAGCTACCCACGAGCAGTACTTC. Its protein is CASSGLATHEQYF.

This clone was counted between two and nine times. This chain's CDR3 is CASGPDRTYGYTF. In DNA form, the CDR3 reads TGTGCTAGTGGGCCTGACAGGACGTATGGCTACACCTTC. The chain is built from TRBV12-5 and TRBJ1-2; perhaps TRBD1 as D (6 bases). Germline loops: CDR1 LGHNT, CDR2 FRNRAP. The CDR3 length is 13 residues. V was trimmed by 6 bases and J by 5 bases, leaving 13 bases between them.

V gene TRBV4-2 combines with J gene TRBJ1-2; D is unclear. V was pared by 0 bases and J by 4 bases, with 12 bases between. CDR1 LGHNA and CDR2 YNFKEQ come from the germline V gene. CDR3 size: 15 residues. The CDR3 sequence: CASSQDRNTFYGYTF. In DNA, the CDR3 is TGTGCCAGCAGCCAAGATCGAAATACCTTCTATGGCTACACCTTC.

J is TRBJ2-3 and V is TRBV7-2, with D possibly being TRBD2 (7 bases). Germline V gene data show CDR1 as SGHTA and CDR2 as FQGNSA. V was shortened by 3 bases and J by 5 bases, with 18 bases between the two germline ends. There are 16 residues in the CDR3. The CDR3 bases are TGTGCCAGCAGCTTGGGGGGGCGGGAGTGGAAAGATACGCAGTATTTT. It specifies CASSLGGREWKDTQYF.

The chain uses TRBV11-2 and TRBJ2-7; 7 nucleotides align to TRBD1. The CDR3 extends over 15 amino acids. Trimming at V came to 5 bases and at J to 2 bases, leaving 9 bases not matched to a gene. Germline V gene sequence: CDR1 SGHAT, CDR2 FQNNGV. CDR3 region: CASSQFRDRAYEQYF. The CDR3 DNA is TGTGCCAGCAGCCAATTCCGGGACAGAGCCTACGAGCAGTACTTC.

Turning to this clone: This sample also contains other DNA sequences that code for the same CDR3. V usage is TRBV11-2 and J usage is TRBJ2-7; weak D call: TRBD1 (5 bases). The length of the CDR3 is 13 residues. CDR1 is SGHAT, CDR2 FQNNGV, per germline. V was cut by 3 bases and J by 4 bases, with 10 bases left in between. CDR3 protein: CASSLAGSYEQYF. The CDR3 region has the DNA TGTGCCAGCAGCTTGGCAGGGTCGTACGAGCAGTACTTC.

The chain combines TRBV19 with TRBJ2-6, with 8 bases lining up with TRBD1. Germline assignment: CDR1 LNHDA and CDR2 SQIVND (reference sequence). CDR3 size: 21 residues. The J segment lost 4 bases and the V segment lost 3 bases, leaving 20 bases of the junction unmatched. CDR3: CASSIYPPWRTGLAGANVLTF. As DNA, the CDR3 is TGTGCCAGTAGTATTTATCCCCCCTGGAGGACAGGGCTTGCGGGGGCCAACGTCCTGACTTTC.

This clone was counted once. The rearrangement links TRBV27 to TRBJ2-5, with D unclear. The end of the DNA is better explained by TRBJ2-7, so the J call may be wrong. Per the germline V gene, CDR1 is MNHEY and CDR2 is SMNVEV (reference sequence). There are 14 residues in the CDR3. CDR3 DNA: TGTGCCAGCAGTTTGGCCGGCAGCCACTACGAGCAGTACTTC. Encoded protein: CASSLAGSHYEQYF.

V gene TRBV28 combines with J gene TRBJ1-1, with 7 bases identical to TRBD1. The CDR3 runs 15 residues. Germline V gene lookup returns CDR1 MDHEN and CDR2 SYDVKM. V shed 6 bases and J 1 base; nucleotides not matched to a gene: 8. CDR3 sequence: CASSLDRDGNTEAFF. As DNA, the CDR3 is TGTGCCAGCAGCCTCGACAGGGACGGGAACACTGAAGCTTTCTTT.

The chain recombines TRBV14 with TRBJ1-5; D call uncertain. The CDR3 runs to 14 residues. Trimming cost V 4 bases and J 0 bases, with 7 bases left between them. Germline loops: CDR1 SGHDN, CDR2 FVKESK. Here the CDR3 reads CASSPIRSNQPQHF. The CDR3 DNA is TGTGCCAGCAGCCCGATCCGTAGCAATCAGCCCCAGCATTTT.

The gene calls are TRBV7-9 and TRBJ2-1; D is unresolved. Trimming left V 1 base short and J 6 bases short, with 7 bases between. In germline, CDR1 is SEHNR, CDR2 FQNEAQ (reference sequence). The CDR3 length is 13 residues. CDR3 in amino acids: CASSLGLGNEQFF. DNA of the CDR3: TGTGCCAGCAGCTTAGGTTTGGGCAATGAGCAGTTCTTC.

This clone was counted only a few times. The rearrangement joins TRBV7-2 to TRBJ2-7; TRBD1 matches 9 bases. The germline CDR1 and CDR2 sequences are SGHTA and FQGNSA. The CDR3 is 13 residues long. The J segment lost 3 bases and the V segment lost 6 bases, leaving 3 bases of the junction unmatched. CDR3 DNA sequence: TGTGCCAGCAGAGGACAGGGGTTCTACGAGCAGTACTTC. Encoded protein: CASRGQGFYEQYF.

This clone has a single count. V usage is TRBV27 and J usage is TRBJ1-1; 7 bases fit TRBD1. V lost 6 bases to trimming and J lost 0 bases; unmatched junction nucleotides: 10. Germline V lookup: CDR1 MNHEY, CDR2 SMNVEV (reference sequence). The CDR3 totals 16 residues. The DNA for the CDR3 is TGTGCCAGCAGCCCCACAGGGGAGGCGATGAACACTGAAGCTTTCTTT. It yields the protein CASSPTGEAMNTEAFF.